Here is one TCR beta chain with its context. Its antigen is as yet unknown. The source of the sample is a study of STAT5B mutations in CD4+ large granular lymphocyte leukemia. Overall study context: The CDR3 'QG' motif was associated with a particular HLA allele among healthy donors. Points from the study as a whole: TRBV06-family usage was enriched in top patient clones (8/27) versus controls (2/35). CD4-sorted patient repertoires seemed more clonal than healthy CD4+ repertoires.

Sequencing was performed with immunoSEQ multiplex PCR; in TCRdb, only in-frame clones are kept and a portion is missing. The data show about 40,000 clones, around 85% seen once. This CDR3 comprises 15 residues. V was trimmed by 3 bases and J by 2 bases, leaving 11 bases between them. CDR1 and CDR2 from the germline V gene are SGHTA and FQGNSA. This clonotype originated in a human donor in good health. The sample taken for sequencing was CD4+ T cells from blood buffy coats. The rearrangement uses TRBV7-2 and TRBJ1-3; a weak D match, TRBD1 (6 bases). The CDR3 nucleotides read TGTGCCAGCAGCTTTGTAGGGGGGGCTGGAAACACCATATATTTT. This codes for CASSFVGGAGNTIYF.